The 22 T cell receptor beta chains reported below all come from one sample, sequenced in a study of identifying expanded T cells in peripheral blood. Libraries were prepared by immunoSEQ multiplex PCR; TCRdb keeps only in-frame clonotypes and omits some of them. Of roughly 63,000 clones listed, around 81% were seen once; the top ten hold approximately 19%. The sequencing sample was made of blood. The receptors here all came from a person between 18 and 69 years old in good health.

The chain links TRBV5-8 to TRBJ2-5; no reliable D call. The CDR3 is 16 amino acids. V lost 4 bases to trimming and J lost 7 bases, with 23 bases between them. In germline, CDR1 is SGHTS, CDR2 YDEGEE. CDR3 amino acids: CASSPRTATPSLTQYF. For the CDR3, the DNA is TGTGCCAGCAGCCCCAGGACGGCAACCCCAAGTTTGACCCAGTACTTC.

The CDR3 coding sequence is TGTGCCAGCAAAGTTTTTGAGGGAGGGCCTGAAGCTTTCTTT. Translated: CASKVFEGGPEAFF. The chain couples TRBV2 to TRBJ1-1; D not certain. V dropped 7 bases and J dropped 6 bases, with 18 bases sitting between them. The CDR3 is 14 residues long. Germline-derived CDR1 and CDR2 are SNHLY and FYNNEI.

The CDR3 coding sequence is TGTGCCAGCAGCCTTGGCACTGAAGCTTTCTTT. It yields the protein CASSLGTEAFF. The chain is built from TRBV6-5 and TRBJ1-1, with D uncertain. The CDR3 has 11 residues. The V and J ends lost 6 bases and 4 bases respectively, with 6 bases between them. CDR1 and CDR2 from the germline V gene are MNHEY and SVGAGI.

The gene calls are TRBV5-6 and TRBJ1-2; TRBD1 might be the D (5 bases). V was pared by 4 bases and J by 0 bases, with 16 bases between. CDR3 size: 16 residues. Germline CDR1 SGHDT, CDR2 YYEEEE. The CDR3, as DNA: TGTGCCAGCAGCGGTATGATGGGGGACTCTAACTATGGCTACACCTTC. It yields the protein CASSGMMGDSNYGYTF. The variable domain in full, completed from reference TRBV5-6 and TRBJ1-2, reads DAGVTQSPTHLIKTRGQQVTLRCSPKSGHDTVSWYQQALGQGPQFIFQYYEEEERQRGNFPDRFSGHQFPNYSSELNVNALLLGDSALYLCASSGMMGDSNYGYTFGSGTRLTVV.

The chain uses TRBV7-4 and TRBJ2-7; D may be TRBD2 (6 bases). The ends were cut back, 2 bases at V and 4 bases at J, with 12 bases in the middle. Germline V lookup: CDR1 SGHVT, CDR2 SQSDAQ. The CDR3 contains 14 residues. As DNA, the CDR3 is TGTGCCAGCAGCTTACCGACTAGACCTTACGAGCAGTACGTC. Translated, it gives CASSLPTRPYEQYV.

V usage is TRBV5-4 and J usage is TRBJ1-1, with D maybe TRBD1 (6 bases). The germline V gene has CDR1 SGHNT and CDR2 YYREEE (reference sequence). Trimming took off 0 bases at V and 4 bases at J, with 10 bases between the two ends. The CDR3 covers 14 residues. The CDR3 bases are TGTGCCAGCAGCTTGGATCCGGGGGCCACTGAAGCTTTCTTT. It translates to CASSLDPGATEAFF.

This chain's CDR3 is CASSAAGVGTDTQYF. CDR3 DNA: TGTGCCAGCAGTGCGGCGGGCGTGGGTACAGATACGCAGTATTTT. The chain is built from TRBV2 and TRBJ2-3; tentatively, D is TRBD2 (5 bases). V was shortened by 4 bases and J by 3 bases, with 14 bases between the two germline ends. Per germline, CDR1 SNHLY and CDR2 FYNNEI. CDR3 length: 15 residues.

The chain recombines TRBV5-1 with TRBJ2-2; D may be TRBD1 (5 bases). The CDR3 is 15 residues long. Germline-derived CDR1 and CDR2 are SGHRS and YFSETQ. The V and J ends lost 2 bases and 1 base respectively, with 9 bases between them. The CDR3 loop reads CASSFLQENTGELFF. As DNA, the CDR3 is TGCGCCAGCAGCTTTTTACAGGAGAACACCGGGGAGCTGTTTTTT.

The rearrangement joins TRBV5-6 to TRBJ2-4; D may match TRBD1 or TRBD2 (5 bases each). The germline V and J ends were trimmed by 4 bases and 5 bases, with 16 bases remaining between them. CDR3 length equals 15 residues. The germline CDR1 and CDR2 sequences are SGHDT and YYEEEE. The CDR3 coding sequence is TGTGCCAGCAGCCCACCCGGGACGGCTCAAAACATTCAGTACTTC. Translated: CASSPPGTAQNIQYF.

The chain carries TRBV5-1 and TRBJ2-7, with a possible D match to TRBD1 (6 bases). The CDR3 length is 14 residues. The V gene lost 5 bases and the J gene lost 3 bases, with 15 bases spanning the gap. The germline V gene has CDR1 SGHRS and CDR2 YFSETQ. Here the CDR3 reads CASRRSQGNYEQYF. The CDR3 DNA reads TGCGCCAGCAGGCGGAGTCAGGGGAACTACGAGCAGTACTTC.

In its sample, this clone was seen once. The chain uses TRBV28 and TRBJ1-5, with 10 bases aligning to TRBD1. Germline V gives CDR1 MDHEN, CDR2 SYDVKM. V trimming: 11 bases; J trimming: 6 bases; junction bases outside the gene matches: 13. The CDR3 has 15 amino acids. The CDR3 here is CAGGKDRGLLQPQHF. The DNA of the CDR3 is TGTGCCGGAGGGAAAGACAGGGGGCTGCTTCAGCCCCAGCATTTT.

The V gene is TRBV2, the J gene TRBJ1-2, with TRBD1 identical over 9 bases. J was trimmed by 1 base and V by 5 bases; bases with no gene match: 5. Germline assignment: CDR1 SNHLY and CDR2 FYNNEI. The CDR3 runs 15 residues. CDR3: CASSFGTGFNYGYTF. The CDR3 DNA is TGTGCCAGCAGTTTCGGGACAGGGTTTAACTATGGCTACACCTTC.

V is TRBV7-6 and J is TRBJ1-3; 7 bases are a match to TRBD1. V lost 5 bases to trimming and J lost 0 bases; unmatched junction nucleotides: 7. Germline assignment: CDR1 SGHVS and CDR2 FNYEAQ. CDR3 length equals 16 residues. CDR3 in DNA: TGTGCCAGCAGCCTCCGACAGGGCCTCTCTGGAAACACCATATATTTT. It yields the protein CASSLRQGLSGNTIYF.

J is TRBJ1-1 and V is TRBV10-3; D gene unclear. CDR3 size: 13 residues. V shed 7 bases and J shed 7 bases, with 16 bases lying between them. The germline gives CDR1 ENHRY, CDR2 SYGVKD. In nucleotides, the CDR3 is TGTGCCATCAAGCCGGGAATAGAGTTTGAAGCTTTCTTT. This sequence encodes CAIKPGIEFEAFF.

The chain has TRBV27 and TRBJ1-6; D is perhaps TRBD1 (6 bases). Germline loops: CDR1 MNHEY, CDR2 SMNVEV (reference sequence). The CDR3 has 16 residues. V lost 1 base, J lost 7 bases, and 14 bases lay in between. This chain's CDR3 is CASSLLADRLNSPLHF. The CDR3 coding sequence is TGTGCCAGCAGTTTATTGGCGGACAGACTCAATTCACCCCTCCACTTT.

In this sample, this clone turned up a few times. The gene calls are TRBV6-5 and TRBJ1-6, with D possibly TRBD1 on 5 matching bases. Trimming shortened V by 2 bases and J by 10 bases, and 12 bases separated the two germline ends. The length of the CDR3 is 14 residues. Germline V gene lookup returns CDR1 MNHEY and CDR2 SVGAGI. The CDR3, as DNA: TGTGCCAGCAGTTACCGGGGCGAGAACTCACCCCTCCACTTT. It codes for CASSYRGENSPLHF.

The chain couples TRBV10-3 to TRBJ1-1, with a weak D call TRBD1 (5 bases). The length of the CDR3 is 15 residues. The V gene's germline CDR1 is ENHRY and CDR2 SYGVKD. V shed 6 bases and J shed 1 base, with 15 bases lying between them. The CDR3 bases are TGTGCCATCAGGAAAGCTGAGGGGAGGAACACTGAAGCTTTCTTT. This sequence encodes CAIRKAEGRNTEAFF.

This chain joins TRBV5-8 and TRBJ2-5; 8 nucleotides align to TRBD1. This CDR3 comprises 17 residues. Germline V gives CDR1 SGHTS, CDR2 YDEGEE. Trimming removed 0 bases from V and 5 bases from J; junction bases left unmatched: 12. The CDR3 loop reads CASSLGFRDRSTETQYF. In DNA form, the CDR3 reads TGTGCCAGCAGCTTGGGCTTCCGGGACAGGTCAACGGAGACCCAGTACTTC. Using reference TRBV5-8 and TRBJ2-5 for the parts outside the CDR3, the full variable domain is EAGVTQSPTHLIKTRGQQATLRCSPISGHTSVYWYQQALGLGLQFLLWYDEGEERNRGNFPPRFSGRQFPNYSSELNVNALELEDSALYLCASSLGFRDRSTETQYFGPGTRLLVL.

V gene TRBV7-6 combines with J gene TRBJ2-3, with 11 bases that match TRBD2. J lost 2 bases, V lost 1 base, and 2 bases had no gene match. This CDR3 spans 16 amino acids. Germline V CDR1 and CDR2: SGHVS, FNYEAQ. CDR3 coding DNA: TGTGCCAGCAGCTTAGTAGCGGGGGGGCTCACAGATACGCAGTATTTT. This gives the protein CASSLVAGGLTDTQYF.

Only one count was recorded for this clone. The rearrangement links TRBV10-1 to TRBJ1-2; D possibly corresponds to TRBD1 (6 bases). CDR3 length equals 13 residues. Between the trimmed V and J ends, which lost 1 base and 3 bases, there was a span of 6 bases. CDR1 WNHNN and CDR2 SYGVQD come from the germline V gene (reference sequence). The CDR3: CASSEYRDYGYTF. CDR3 nucleotide sequence: TGCGCCAGCAGTGAGTACAGGGACTATGGCTACACCTTC.

This clone was detected only once. The rearrangement joins TRBV14 to TRBJ1-1; 7 positions match TRBD1. Germline trimming cut 5 bases from V and 1 base from J; bases unmatched to any gene: 4. Germline V gene lookup returns CDR1 SGHDN and CDR2 FVKESK. This CDR3 contains 14 residues. The CDR3 sequence is CASSSWTGNTEAFF. CDR3 DNA sequence: TGTGCCAGCAGCTCGTGGACAGGGAACACTGAAGCTTTCTTT.

This chain uses TRBV30 with TRBJ1-4; 8 positions match TRBD1. V lost 1 base, J lost 7 bases, and 14 bases stayed unmatched. CDR1 is GTSNPN and CDR2 is SVGIG in the germline V gene (reference sequence). CDR3 length equals 17 residues. As DNA, the CDR3 is TGTGCCTGGAGTGCCCCCGCTTGGACAGGGCAGTCTGAAAAACTGTTTTTT. It yields the protein CAWSAPAWTGQSEKLFF.